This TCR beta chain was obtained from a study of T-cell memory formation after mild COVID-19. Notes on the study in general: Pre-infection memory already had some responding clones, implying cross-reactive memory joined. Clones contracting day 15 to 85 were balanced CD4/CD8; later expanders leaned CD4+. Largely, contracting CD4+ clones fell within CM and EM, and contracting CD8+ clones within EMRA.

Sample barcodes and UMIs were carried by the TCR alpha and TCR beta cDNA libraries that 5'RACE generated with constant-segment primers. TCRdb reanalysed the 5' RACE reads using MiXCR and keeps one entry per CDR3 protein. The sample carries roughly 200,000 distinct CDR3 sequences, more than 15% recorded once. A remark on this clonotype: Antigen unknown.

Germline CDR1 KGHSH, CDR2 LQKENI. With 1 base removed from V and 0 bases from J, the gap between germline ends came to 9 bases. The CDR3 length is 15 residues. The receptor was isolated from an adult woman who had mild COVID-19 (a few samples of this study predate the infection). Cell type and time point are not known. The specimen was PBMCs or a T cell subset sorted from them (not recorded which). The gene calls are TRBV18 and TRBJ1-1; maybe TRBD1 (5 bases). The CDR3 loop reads CASSPRADMNTEAFF. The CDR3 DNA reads TGTGCCAGCTCACCACGGGCGGACATGAACACTGAAGCTTTCTTT.